This passage covers 3 T cell receptor beta chains from one sample sequenced in a study of identical twins. TCRdb recomputed calls from the 5' RACE reads with MiXCR, one row per CDR3 protein. The sample records 450,000 to 600,000 distinct CDR3 sequences, about 20% being singletons. These data also featured in a second study, about yellow fever vaccine responses in identical twins.

The source material was CD4+ T cells sorted from blood. The receptor set was obtained from a woman aged 18-29 years in good health.

This clonotype was seen only a few times. The rearrangement joins TRBV12-3 or TRBV12-4 to TRBJ1-2; D gene unclear. The CDR3 has 15 amino acids. Trimming stripped 1 base from V and 4 bases from J, with 13 bases between. The CDR3 nucleotides are TGTGCCAGCAGTTTAGGCAGTTCAAAAGGCTATGGCTACACCTTC. It yields the protein CASSLGSSKGYGYTF.

This clonotype was observed many times. The J gene is TRBJ2-5, the V gene TRBV20-1; D unclear. V lost 8 bases and J lost 4, with 14 bases in between. The CDR3 is 12 amino acids. CDR1 is DFQATT and CDR2 is SNEGSKA in the germline V gene (reference sequence). CDR3 residues: CSPYEFAETQYF. The CDR3 DNA follows: TGCAGTCCCTATGAGTTTGCAGAGACCCAGTACTTC.

The sample holds a few counts of this clonotype. For the CDR3, the DNA is TGTGCCAGCAACCACGCCGGACAGGGAAGAGATACGCAGTATTTT. Protein product: CASNHAGQGRDTQYF. The chain employs TRBV6-1 and TRBJ2-3, with 8 bases fitting TRBD1. CDR3 length: 15 residues. CDR1 is MNHNS and CDR2 is SASEGT in the germline V gene. V trimming: 7 bases; J trimming: 5 bases; junction bases outside the gene matches: 11.